This entry concerns a single T cell receptor beta chain. This CDR3 spans 19 amino acids. V dropped 3 bases and J dropped 6; count of bases not matched to a gene: 18. Germline lookup yields CDR1 LGHDT and CDR2 YNNKEL (reference sequence). This sample stems from a study of blood T cells in healthy people across ages. Primed by a sample-barcoded 5' primer and a J-beta primer mix, a second PCR proceeded for about 7 to 12 cycles. Individual samples furnished no less than 2.5 million CDR3-containing paired-end reads apiece. TCRdb independently ran MiXCR on the 5' RACE reads; one entry per CDR3 protein. Of fewer than 1.5 million distinct CDR3 sequences in the sample, about 40% were seen once.

The source of this sequence is a woman between 18 and 29 years old in good health. The gene calls are TRBV3-1 and TRBJ2-3; the match to TRBD2 covers 10 bases. The sample comprised blood. The CDR3 region is CASSHRMSPLAGEVDTQYF. CDR3 nucleotide sequence: TGTGCCAGCAGCCACCGAATGTCGCCCCTAGCGGGAGAGGTGGATACGCAGTATTTT.